The TCR beta chain described here comes from a study of cytomegalovirus exposure and HLA in healthy donors. Germline assignment: CDR1 MDHEN and CDR2 SYDVKM. Trimming at V came to 2 bases and at J to 3 bases, leaving 5 bases not matched to a gene. There are 15 residues in the CDR3. Clones were read by immunoSEQ multiplex PCR, and TCRdb kept only the in-frame ones, dropping some. The sample lists some 240,000 clones, roughly 84% occurring once. This clonotype originated in a woman under 30 in good health and CMV-seropositive. Sequencing was done on a sample of PBMCs. This sequence joins TRBV28 and TRBJ2-5; 8 positions match TRBD1. The CDR3 DNA reads as TGTGCCAGCAGTTTACAGGGGGCTCAAAAAGAGACCCAGTACTTC. This encodes CASSLQGAQKETQYF.